The 22 T cell receptor beta chains presented below share a single source sample, sequenced in a study of shared clonotypes between healthy human individuals (dated by TCRdb to about 2020). Library preparation employed the immunoSEQ multiplex PCR assay. TCRdb obtained this table from immuneACCESS and retained in-frame rearrangements with V and J assigned. These tables miss some clones; where compared with another copy, unresolved V genes account for less than half of the shortfall, and the remainder is unexplained. For this sample the table gives roughly 500,000 clones, of which approximately 95% were detected only once. The ten top clones hold around 0.067% of the sample. The material sequenced was naive CD4+ T cells sorted from blood. In the paper's terms, the cell subset or site label means: CD45RA+ positively selected. The receptors come from a woman aged 30 to 39 in good health.

This clone was seen a handful of times. The rearrangement joins TRBV28 to TRBJ2-7; TRBD1 is a possible D gene (6 bases). The CDR3 totals 13 residues. The ends were cut back, 9 bases at V and 0 bases at J, with 12 bases in the middle. Germline V lookup: CDR1 MDHEN, CDR2 SYDVKM. CDR3: CASGTGSSYEQYF. The CDR3 coding sequence is TGTGCCAGTGGCACAGGGAGCTCCTACGAGCAGTACTTC.

The CDR3, as DNA: TGCGCCAGCAGCTTCGGACCGAATCAGCCCCAGCATTTT. As protein: CASSFGPNQPQHF. This chain links TRBV5-1 with TRBJ1-5; D gene ambiguous. The CDR3 has 13 residues. Trimming stripped 2 bases from V and 4 bases from J, with 7 bases between. Looked up from germline, CDR1 is SGHRS and CDR2 is YFSETQ. The variable domain in full, with the rest retrieved from reference TRBV5-1 and TRBJ1-5, is KAGVTQTPRYLIKTRGQQVTLSCSPISGHRSVSWYQQTPGQGLQFLFEYFSETQRNKGNFPGRFSGRQFSNSRSEMNVSTLELGDSALYLCASSFGPNQPQHFGDGTRLSIL.

The V gene is TRBV19, the J gene TRBJ2-7, with TRBD1 matching over 8 bases. V trimming: 6 bases; J trimming: 5 bases; junction bases outside the gene matches: 9. CDR3 length: 14 residues. Germline V gene lookup returns CDR1 LNHDA and CDR2 SQIVND (reference sequence). The CDR3 DNA reads TGTGCCAGTAGCCGAGAGGACAGGGATGACGAGCAGTACTTC. Its translation is CASSREDRDDEQYF.

The V and J genes are TRBV18 and TRBJ2-7; 11 bases agree with TRBD1. Per germline, CDR1 KGHSH and CDR2 LQKENI. CDR3 length equals 17 residues. The V gene end was trimmed by 2 bases and the J gene end by 2 bases; junction bases not matched to a gene: 8. The CDR3 region has the DNA TGTGCCAGCTCACCAGGACAGGGGGCGGGAAAAGCCTACGAGCAGTACTTC. Amino acid sequence: CASSPGQGAGKAYEQYF.

The rearrangement links TRBV19 to TRBJ1-2; TRBD1 is a possible D gene (5 bases). This CDR3 is built from 15 residues. The ends were cut back, 5 bases at V and 3 bases at J, with 16 bases in the middle. Germline V gene data show CDR1 as LNHDA and CDR2 as SQIVND (reference sequence). DNA for the CDR3: TGTGCCAGTAGTCTCACAGGAGGAGGTCACTATGGCTACACCTTC. Its protein is CASSLTGGGHYGYTF.

The V call is TRBV28, the J call TRBJ2-3; 14 nucleotides align to TRBD2. This CDR3 contains 18 residues. V was clipped by 6 bases and J by 1 base; unmatched bases: 9. Germline V gene data show CDR1 as MDHEN and CDR2 as SYDVKM. The CDR3 DNA is TGTGCCAGCAGCCGGACTAGCGGGAGGATTCTAGGCACAGATACGCAGTATTTT. It is translated as CASSRTSGRILGTDTQYF.

The chain recombines TRBV14 with TRBJ1-1, with D hard to call. From germline, CDR1 is SGHDN and CDR2 FVKESK. The CDR3 spans 15 residues. Trimming removed 4 bases from V and 1 base from J, with 13 bases in between. Here the CDR3 DNA reads TGTGCCAGCAGCCGACAAGGAGGAGGGAACACTGAAGCTTTCTTT. Encoded protein: CASSRQGGGNTEAFF.

The chain carries TRBV11-2 and TRBJ1-1; D is undetermined. The germline CDR1 and CDR2 sequences are SGHAT and FQNNGV. The CDR3 is 14 residues long. Trimming cost V 5 bases and J 5 bases, with 15 bases left between them. The CDR3 nucleotides are TGTGCCAGCAGCAGACCAGTGACGGCTACTGAAGCTTTCTTT. This translates into CASSRPVTATEAFF.

The chain has TRBV5-1 and TRBJ2-1; D is uncertain. The CDR3 contains 15 residues. Germline V gene lookup returns CDR1 SGHRS and CDR2 YFSETQ. Trimming took 0 bases from V and 9 from J, leaving 16 bases between them. The CDR3 spells CASSLAVTKFGEQFF. The CDR3 nucleotides read TGCGCCAGCAGCTTGGCCGTGACGAAGTTTGGTGAGCAGTTCTTC. The whole variable domain, remainder taken from reference TRBV5-1 and TRBJ2-1, is KAGVTQTPRYLIKTRGQQVTLSCSPISGHRSVSWYQQTPGQGLQFLFEYFSETQRNKGNFPGRFSGRQFSNSRSEMNVSTLELGDSALYLCASSLAVTKFGEQFFGPGTRLTVL.

The V gene is TRBV28, the J gene TRBJ1-1, with no clear D. The germline gives CDR1 MDHEN, CDR2 SYDVKM. V shed 2 bases and J shed 1 base, with 20 bases lying between them. The CDR3 consists of 18 residues. This CDR3 is CASSLVRRPGWSNTEAFF. In nucleotides, the CDR3 is TGTGCCAGCAGTTTAGTGAGACGCCCGGGATGGTCGAACACTGAAGCTTTCTTT. Supplemented by reference TRBV28 and TRBJ1-1, the full variable domain reads DVKVTQSSRYLVKRTGEKVFLECVQDMDHENMFWYRQDPGLGLRLIYFSYDVKMKEKGDIPEGYSVSREKKERFSLILESASTNQTSMYLCASSLVRRPGWSNTEAFFGQGTRLTVV.

The V and J genes are TRBV5-1 and TRBJ2-2, with 9 bases lining up with TRBD2. Unmatched junction bases numbered 7, after V lost 3 bases and J lost 4 bases. Germline CDR1 SGHRS, CDR2 YFSETQ. CDR3 length: 16 amino acids. CDR3 in DNA: TGCGCCAGCAGCTCCGTGACTAGCGGAGGCACCGGGGAGCTGTTTTTT. It codes for CASSSVTSGGTGELFF.

The chain employs TRBV10-3 and TRBJ2-7, with D uncertain. Trimming cost V 9 bases and J 3 bases, with 9 bases left between them. The CDR3 covers 11 residues. Germline V gene sequence: CDR1 ENHRY, CDR2 SYGVKD. The CDR3 reads CAIGPNYEQYF. The CDR3 DNA reads as TGTGCCATTGGGCCTAACTACGAGCAGTACTTC.

This clone occurred once. The CDR3, as DNA: TGCGCCAGCAGCTTGGGAGGGGCCAACTCCTACGAGCAGTACTTC. Translating it yields CASSLGGANSYEQYF. This chain joins TRBV5-1 and TRBJ2-7; the D gene could be TRBD1 or TRBD2 (5 bases each). Germline lookup yields CDR1 SGHRS and CDR2 YFSETQ. V was cut by 0 bases and J by 0 bases, with 10 bases left in between. The CDR3 sequence is 15 residues long.

The V and J genes are TRBV19 and TRBJ2-2; 9 nucleotides line up with TRBD1. V was clipped by 9 bases and J by 4 bases; unmatched bases: 6. Germline V CDR1 and CDR2: LNHDA, SQIVND (reference sequence). This CDR3 has 14 amino acids. The chain's CDR3 is CARGQGMSTGELFF. The DNA of the CDR3 is TGTGCCAGGGGACAGGGAATGAGCACCGGGGAGCTGTTTTTT.

The CDR3 DNA sequence: TGTGCCAGCAGGCCCCTGGGCACAGATACGCAGTATTTT. Encoded protein: CASRPLGTDTQYF. The J gene is TRBJ2-3, the V gene TRBV28, with no clear D. Per germline, CDR1 MDHEN and CDR2 SYDVKM. V lost 6 bases to trimming and J lost 1 base, with 8 bases between them. This CDR3 is built from 13 residues.

This clone was counted a single time. This chain joins TRBV6-5 and TRBJ1-2; maybe TRBD1 (5 bases). This CDR3 has 13 residues. From germline, CDR1 is MNHEY and CDR2 SVGAGI. The V end was cut by 0 bases, the J end by 4 bases, with 6 bases between. Written as DNA, the CDR3 is TGTGCCAGCAGTTACTCTCAGGGCTATGGCTACACCTTC. Amino acids: CASSYSQGYGYTF.

This rearrangement joins TRBV6-1 to TRBJ1-5; D is undetermined. Between the trimmed V and J ends, which lost 4 bases and 0 bases, there was a span of 10 bases. Per germline, CDR1 MNHNS and CDR2 SASEGT. The CDR3 runs to 15 residues. The CDR3: CASSAEPYSNQPQHF. CDR3 nucleotide sequence: TGTGCCAGCAGTGCGGAACCTTATAGCAATCAGCCCCAGCATTTT.

The gene calls are TRBV9 and TRBJ2-7; 11 bases are a match to TRBD1. V lost 4 bases, J lost 2 bases, and 8 bases stayed unmatched. Per the germline V gene, CDR1 is SGDLS and CDR2 is YYNGEE. This CDR3 has 16 amino acids. The CDR3 here is CASSPGGTGGTYEQYF. In nucleotides, the CDR3 is TGTGCCAGCAGCCCGGGGGGGACAGGGGGAACCTACGAGCAGTACTTC.

The V and J genes are TRBV5-6 and TRBJ2-1, with no clear D. The CDR3 is 14 amino acids. The germline V gene has CDR1 SGHDT and CDR2 YYEEEE. Trimming took off 2 bases at V and 6 bases at J, with 12 bases between the two ends. The CDR3 here is CASSFFMLGNEQFF. The CDR3 DNA is TGTGCCAGCAGCTTCTTTATGTTGGGCAATGAGCAGTTCTTC.

The chain uses TRBV13 and TRBJ2-3; D unclear. This CDR3 is 16 amino acids long. Germline V CDR1 and CDR2: PRHDT, FYEKMQ (reference sequence). Trimming took 5 bases from V and 3 from J, leaving 18 bases between them. CDR3 DNA sequence: TGTGCCAGCAGCCCCCGTGGTCCCACAAGAACAGATACGCAGTATTTT. It encodes CASSPRGPTRTDTQYF.

The gene calls are TRBV28 and TRBJ1-5, with 8 bases identical to TRBD1. The ends lost 9 bases at V and 3 bases at J; junction bases unmatched: 10. The CDR3 is 15 amino acids. Looked up from germline, CDR1 is MDHEN and CDR2 is SYDVKM. The CDR3 region has the DNA TGTGCCAGTCTAGTCCCGGGACAGGTCAATCAGCCCCAGCATTTT. Encoded protein: CASLVPGQVNQPQHF.

V is TRBV15 and J is TRBJ1-3; no firm D call. CDR3 length: 15 amino acids. V shed 1 base and J shed 0 bases, with 7 bases lying between them. Germline-derived CDR1 and CDR2 are LNHNV and YYDKDF (reference sequence). The CDR3 sequence: CATSRGSYSGNTIYF. The CDR3, as DNA: TGTGCCACCAGCAGAGGATCGTACTCTGGAAACACCATATATTTT.